This T cell receptor beta chain was identified during a study of T cells in tuberculosis. General study points: The TCR-beta difference was not significant; alpha differences partly reflected length.

TCRdb's table, derived via immunoSEQ multiplex PCR, lists solely in-frame clones and lacks some. The repertoire holds some 30,000 clones, 87% seen once, with roughly 5.7% in the top ten. Documented time point: new active TB diagnosis, blood taken before or within 7 days of starting treatment. A remark on this clone: Antigen unknown.

Sample: PBMCs, taken at tuberculosis diagnosis. The sequence was obtained from an adult with tuberculosis.

CDR3 in amino acids: CASSLRSPGDLNEKLFF. The CDR3 DNA follows: TGTGCCAGCAGCTTAAGGAGTCCGGGAGACCTCAATGAAAAACTGTTTTTT. This chain joins TRBV7-2 and TRBJ1-4; D remains unclear. The germline gives CDR1 SGHTA, CDR2 FQGNSA. V lost 2 bases to trimming and J lost 5 bases, with 18 bases between them. The CDR3 is 17 residues long.